This entry is about one T cell receptor (beta chain). The antigen is unknown. TCRdb reanalysed the RACE reads using MiXCR and keeps one entry per CDR3 protein. The sample lists around 110,000 distinct CDR3 sequences, less than 15% occurring once. This sample was taken from a study of human T cells and chemical hapten exposure. Study background: Each week of the roughly 26-week study, patients had diphenylcyclopropenone applied to the scalp. DPC (0.01%) was patch tested on the upper back and read at 6 days.

Time point indicated: pre-sensitization, week 0. The treatment was: therapeutic diphenylcyclopropenone sensitization with weekly scalp DPC. Broader study findings: Sensitizing with DPC caused no change in TCRs above 1 in 1000 frequency.

V was pared by 5 bases and J by 6 bases, with 6 bases of the junction left unmatched. This CDR3 has 15 amino acids. The germline CDR1 and CDR2 sequences are LNHDA and SQIVND (reference sequence). This TCR was sampled from a woman aged 50 to 60 with alopecia areata. Some clones in this sample may be carry-over from other donors' samples. Specimen: whole blood, collected in connection with sensitization to the hapten diphenylcyclopropenone (DPC). V and J are TRBV19 and TRBJ1-4; 10 positions agree with TRBD1. CDR3 residues: CASSHSGTGDEKLFF. The CDR3 coding sequence is TGTGCCAGTAGTCACTCCGGGACAGGGGATGAAAAACTGTTTTTT.